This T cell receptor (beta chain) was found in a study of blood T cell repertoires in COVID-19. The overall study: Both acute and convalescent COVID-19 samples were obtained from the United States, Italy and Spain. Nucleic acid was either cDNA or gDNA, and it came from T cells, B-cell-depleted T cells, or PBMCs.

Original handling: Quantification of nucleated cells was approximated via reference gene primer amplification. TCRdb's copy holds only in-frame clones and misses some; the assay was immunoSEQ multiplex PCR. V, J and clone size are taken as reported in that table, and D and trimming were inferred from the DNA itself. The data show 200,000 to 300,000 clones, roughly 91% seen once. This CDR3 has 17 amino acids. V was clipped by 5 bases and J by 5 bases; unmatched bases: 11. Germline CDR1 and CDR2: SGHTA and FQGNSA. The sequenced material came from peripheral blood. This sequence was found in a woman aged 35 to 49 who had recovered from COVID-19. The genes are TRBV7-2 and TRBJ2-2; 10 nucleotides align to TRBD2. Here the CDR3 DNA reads TGTGCCAGCAGCCCAAGGAGGGGACTAGCGTGGACCGGGGAGCTGTTTTTT. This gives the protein CASSPRRGLAWTGELFF.